This T cell receptor (beta chain) originates from a study of T cell responses to AZD1222 COVID-19 vaccine. Study at large: Timing groups of about 4 and about 12 weeks for second doses were pooled.

Assay: immunoSEQ multiplex PCR; the TCRdb copy retains only in-frame clones and omits some. Here the sample spans fewer than 200,000 clones, approximately 90% being singletons. The germline V and J ends were trimmed by 5 bases and 6 bases, with 17 bases remaining between them. CDR3 length: 16 amino acids. CDR1 is SEHNR, CDR2 FQNEAQ, per germline (reference sequence). Study outcomes and limitations: White British ancestry dominated among donors, who included more females, and clonal diversity was possibly underestimated. Spike was spanned by vaccine-associated CD4 TCRs, with dominance at 160-218 and 743-854. Of spike-specific TCRs, nearly half reportedly target regions left unmutated in variants.

This clone was detected a few times. Its target is unknown. This sequence joins TRBV7-9 and TRBJ1-6, with D maybe TRBD1 (5 bases). This specimen was peripheral blood, taken on day 0 of AZD1222 vaccination. This TCR was recovered from an adult in good health. The DNA of the CDR3 is TGTGCCAGCAGCCAACCGGCGGGGGGAAGTAATTCACCCCTCCACTTT. Translated, it gives CASSQPAGGSNSPLHF.